Presented here are 21 T cell receptor beta chains from one specimen sequenced in a study of control samples from healthy donors and cancer patients. The protocol was immunoSEQ multiplex PCR, while the TCRdb copy is restricted to in-frame clones and leaves out a portion. The repertoire includes some 190,000 clones, around 90% of them detected once, and over 1.5% sits in the top ten. Source material: blood. These receptors were taken from a man aged 25 to 40 in good health.

The chain couples TRBV7-2 to TRBJ2-3; D not resolved. Looked up from germline, CDR1 is SGHTA and CDR2 is FQGNSA. The CDR3 runs 12 residues. Trimming stripped 8 bases from V and 3 bases from J, with 9 bases between. The CDR3 DNA reads TGTGCCAGCTGTGGGGTTACAGATACGCAGTATTTT. Translation: CASCGVTDTQYF.

The chain has TRBV29-1 and TRBJ1-2; D might be TRBD1 (6 bases). V dropped 4 bases and J dropped 1 base, with 10 bases sitting between them. The germline CDR1 and CDR2 sequences are SQVTM and ANQGSEA. The CDR3 totals 13 residues. CDR3 sequence (DNA): TGCAGCGTTGGCAGGGGCGTTAACTATGGCTACACCTTC. Its translation: CSVGRGVNYGYTF.

Only one count was recorded for this clone. This chain joins TRBV9 and TRBJ1-4; the D gene is possibly TRBD1 (6 bases). The V gene lost 3 bases and the J gene lost 4 bases, with 16 bases spanning the gap. The CDR3 runs 16 residues. Germline V CDR1 and CDR2: SGDLS, YYNGEE. CDR3 residues: CASSAAPDRHNEKLFF. The CDR3 DNA reads TGTGCCAGCAGCGCAGCTCCGGACAGACATAATGAAAAACTGTTTTTT.

The J gene is TRBJ2-7, the V gene TRBV5-3, with D unresolved. TRBV5-3 is designated an ORF whose function remains uncertain. The V end was cut by 2 bases, the J end by 3 bases, with 12 bases between. The CDR3 loop spans 14 amino acids. The CDR3 nucleotides are TGTGCCAGAAGCTTTAGACGGGCTTTCTACGAGCAGTACTTC. Translated: CARSFRRAFYEQYF.

The chain has TRBV7-9 and TRBJ1-1; D not resolved. Trimming cost V 3 bases and J 3 bases, with 8 bases left between them. This CDR3 region has 13 residues. The V gene's germline CDR1 is SEHNR and CDR2 FQNEAQ (reference sequence). CDR3 in DNA: TGTGCCAGCAGCTTGGCCGTGCACACTGAAGCTTTCTTT. Translated, it gives CASSLAVHTEAFF.

The chain links TRBV29-1 to TRBJ2-1; no definite D call. Deletions cut 1 base from V and 4 bases from J, with 5 bases between. Germline loops: CDR1 SQVTM, CDR2 ANQGSEA. The CDR3 runs to 12 residues. CDR3 bases: TGCAGCGTTGAAGGACAATACAATGAGCAGTTCTTC. Residues: CSVEGQYNEQFF.

V gene TRBV2 combines with J gene TRBJ2-7; 13 nucleotides match TRBD2. Looked up from germline, CDR1 is SNHLY and CDR2 is FYNNEI. With V trimmed by 5 bases and J by 4 bases, 5 bases remained unmatched. The CDR3 spans 15 residues. As DNA, the CDR3 is TGTGCCAGCAGTTCAGGACTAGCGGGGGTTTACGAGCAGTACTTC. Amino acids: CASSSGLAGVYEQYF.

The chain links TRBV7-3 to TRBJ2-7; TRBD1 or TRBD2 may be the D gene (5 bases each). CDR3 length: 14 amino acids. Per germline, CDR1 SGHTA and CDR2 FQGTGA. The germline V and J ends were trimmed by 5 bases and 9 bases, with 20 bases remaining between them. CDR3 coding DNA: TGTGCCAGCAGCCCCGGGACCCCGCAGGCATGGCAGTACTTC. The encoded protein is CASSPGTPQAWQYF.

The rearrangement links TRBV3-1 (or the pseudogene TRBV3-2) to TRBJ2-7; D might be TRBD2 (6 bases). This CDR3 spans 13 amino acids. Germline V lookup: CDR1 LGHDT, CDR2 YNNKEL (reference sequence). The germline V and J ends were trimmed by 0 bases and 6 bases, with 9 bases remaining between them. The CDR3 here is CASSQEVGGEQYF. As DNA, the CDR3 is TGTGCCAGCAGCCAAGAGGTGGGGGGCGAGCAGTACTTC.

In regard to this clone: Other DNA sequences in this specimen translate into the identical CDR3. Here the CDR3 reads CASSQSNYGYTF. The CDR3 DNA follows: TGTGCCAGCAGCCAAAGTAACTATGGCTACACCTTC. The chain couples TRBV3-1 (or the pseudogene TRBV3-2) to TRBJ1-2; D is ambiguous. V lost 2 bases, J lost 1 base, and 2 bases lay in between. This CDR3 region has 12 residues. In germline, CDR1 is LGHDT, CDR2 YNNKEL (reference sequence).

The chain links TRBV10-1 to TRBJ1-1; D is unresolved. CDR3 size: 13 residues. Between the trimmed V and J ends, which lost 3 bases and 3 bases, there was a span of 8 bases. The germline CDR1 and CDR2 sequences are WNHNN and SYGVQD (reference sequence). The CDR3 loop reads CASSDRSDTEAFF. The CDR3 bases are TGCGCCAGCAGTGATCGGTCGGACACTGAAGCTTTCTTT.

This chain uses TRBV2 with TRBJ2-3; perhaps TRBD2 as D (6 bases). The CDR3 runs 14 residues. V lost 7 bases and J lost 1, with 12 bases in between. The V gene's germline CDR1 is SNHLY and CDR2 FYNNEI. CDR3 in amino acids: CASTSRGGTDTQYF. The CDR3 DNA reads TGTGCCAGCACTTCGCGGGGCGGCACAGATACGCAGTATTTT.

The chain employs TRBV4-2 and TRBJ1-1; maybe TRBD1 (6 bases). The CDR3 sequence is 16 residues long. In germline, CDR1 is LGHNA, CDR2 YNFKEQ. Trimming left V 0 bases short and J 0 bases short, with 11 bases between. The CDR3 region has the DNA TGTGCCAGCAGCCAAGATCGAAGGGACATGAACACTGAAGCTTTCTTT. This gives the protein CASSQDRRDMNTEAFF.

The chain combines TRBV19 with TRBJ1-1; 8 nucleotides match TRBD1. The ends lost 4 bases at V and 0 bases at J; junction bases unmatched: 7. Per the germline V gene, CDR1 is LNHDA and CDR2 is SQIVND (reference sequence). This CDR3 has 16 amino acids. CDR3 bases: TGTGCCAGTAGTAGCCGGGACAGGTTAATGAACACTGAAGCTTTCTTT. It yields the protein CASSSRDRLMNTEAFF.

This sequence joins TRBV12-3 or TRBV12-4 and TRBJ1-2, with D unclear. V lost 1 base to trimming and J lost 11 bases, with 11 bases between them. The CDR3 extends over 12 amino acids. The CDR3 DNA is TGTGCCAGCAGTTTAGAGGCAGAAGGATACACCTTC. Amino acids: CASSLEAEGYTF.

The gene calls are TRBV19 and TRBJ1-5; D gene unclear. This CDR3 spans 12 amino acids. CDR1 and CDR2 from the germline V gene are LNHDA and SQIVND (reference sequence). V gave up 3 bases and J gave up 7 bases, with 7 bases separating them. The CDR3 protein is CASSMGGQPQHF. CDR3 coding DNA: TGTGCCAGTAGTATGGGAGGGCAGCCCCAGCATTTT.

CDR3 in amino acids: CASSSDSGTFTDTQYF. The CDR3 nucleotides read TGTGCCAGCAGCTCGGATAGCGGGACATTCACAGATACGCAGTATTTT. The chain has TRBV7-6 and TRBJ2-3; 8 bases fit TRBD2. J gave up 2 bases and V 4 bases, and 8 bases lay outside the gene matches. The CDR3 covers 16 residues. Germline V CDR1 and CDR2: SGHVS, FNYEAQ.

This rearrangement joins TRBV19 to TRBJ1-4; no clear D gene. The V gene lost 8 bases and the J gene lost 8 bases, with 12 bases spanning the gap. The CDR3 extends over 12 amino acids. Germline CDR1 is LNHDA and CDR2 is SQIVND (reference sequence). In DNA form, the CDR3 reads TGTGCCAGTGGCCGAAAACAAGAAAAACTGTTTTTT. This sequence encodes CASGRKQEKLFF.

Of note for this clone: Other DNA sequences of this sample code for an identical CDR3. The chain employs TRBV6-4 and TRBJ1-5; 7 positions agree with TRBD1. The CDR3 totals 13 residues. Trimming removed 6 bases from V and 4 bases from J; junction bases left unmatched: 3. Germline V CDR1 and CDR2: MRHNA, SNTAGT. The CDR3 spells CASSEQGNQPQHF. In DNA form, the CDR3 reads TGTGCCAGCAGCGAACAGGGGAATCAGCCCCAGCATTTT.

Written as DNA, the CDR3 is TGTGCCAGCAGCGCCGGGGGACAGGCCTACGAGCAGTACTTC. Translated: CASSAGGQAYEQYF. This chain uses TRBV9 with TRBJ2-7; 8 positions agree with TRBD1. V was clipped by 3 bases and J by 2 bases; unmatched bases: 4. Germline V gives CDR1 SGDLS, CDR2 YYNGEE. CDR3 length equals 14 residues.

The chain employs TRBV30 and TRBJ2-7; possible D gene TRBD1, 5 bases. The CDR3 runs 12 residues. Germline CDR1 reads GTSNPN; CDR2 reads SVGIG (reference sequence). Trimming pared 4 bases from V and 1 base from J, leaving 8 bases between. CDR3 sequence (DNA): TGTGCCTGGAAGGGGAATTCCTACGAGCAGTACTTC. It encodes CAWKGNSYEQYF.